This T cell receptor beta chain was sequenced for a study of T cell responses to AZD1222 COVID-19 vaccine (dated by TCRdb to the early 2020s). For the wider study: AZD1222 recipients with second doses at about 4 weeks or about 12 weeks were pooled, because spike-specific TCR depth and breadth did not differ between schedules. A total of over 230 trial participants underwent TCR sequencing, of whom about 210 had received two doses of AZD1222 and about 25 had received two doses of the MenACWY control vaccine. Enrollment into the trials was organized by age into subgroups of 18-55, 56-69 and 70-plus years, and those subgroups contained roughly 140, 27 and 60 TCR-sequenced participants, respectively.

The CDR3 regions of human TCRbeta chains were subjected to immunosequencing. The authors' pipeline ran thus. TCRs in the repertoires were compared against a reference library of SARS-CoV-2-specific TCRs that had been generated with the MIRA antigen-specificity platform. Breadth was defined as the fraction of unique TCRs that were SARS-CoV-2-associated. Depth was defined as the fraction of total T cells that were SARS-CoV-2-associated. Using the MIRA data, every spike-specific TCR was mapped to the spike region that the TCR reacted to and assigned to either a CD4 or a CD8 class. Log10-transformed breadth and depth values were compared by one-way ANOVA with Sidak's multiple comparisons tests. TCRdb holds this immuneACCESS table with in-frame rearrangements only. Some clones are missing; in checked studies, unresolved V genes explain under half, and the rest has no known cause. V, J and clone size are taken as reported in that table, and D and trimming were inferred from the DNA itself. This sample has about 120,000 clones in its table, and approximately 83% of those were observed once. The top ten constitute roughly 9.1% of the sample.

Worth noting for this clone: The antigen this receptor binds is unknown. No qualities accompany the bases; no much larger clone lies one base away.

This specimen's time point label, interpreted: baseline before first vaccination. Vaccinee samples came from UK trials COV001 and COV002, including a single-blind randomized controlled phase 2/3 trial of AZD1222 (ChAdOx1 nCoV-19) in healthy adults. For TCRbeta chain sequencing, PBMC samples were collected from trial participants at day 0 and at day 28 after the second dose. General study outcomes and caveats: After two AZD1222 doses, both the breadth and the depth of spike-specific TCRs were significantly higher than at day 0 and than in MenACWY recipients. Reportedly, close to half of the unique spike-specific TCRs recognized epitopes lying outside the regions that are mutated in the B.1.351 and B.1.1.7 variants. Participants were mostly white British and included more females than males, and it was suggested by the authors that clonal diversity may have been underestimated. In the small 56-69-year group, the increase in depth fell short of significance, most likely because of low power. Because no day 14 peak-response samples were available, the repertoires could be characterized only after the peak T cell response. The whole spike protein was spanned by vaccine-associated CD4 TCRs, and dominant responses were seen in regions 160-218 and 743-854. Conclusions about previously exposed vaccinees are limited, since just 5 to 7 AZD1222 recipients were seropositive for SARS-CoV-2 at baseline.

The clonotype originates from an adult in good health. The starting material was peripheral blood, obtained on day 0 of AZD1222 vaccination.

This receptor carries the CDR3 CASSPGGSANQPQHF. The nucleotides read TGTGCCAGCAGCCCGGGCGGATCTGCCAATCAGCCCCAGCATTTT. Recombination connected TRBV7-9 to TRBJ1-5, with no confidently assigned D gene. CDR1 is given as SEHNR and CDR2 as FQNEAQ, both from the germline V gene (reference sequence). V loses 5 bases of germline sequence and J loses 3 bases, and the interval between the two ends is 14 bases. Measured from the cysteine to the phenylalanine, the CDR3 is 15 residues long. The sequence is cut down to CDR3 DNA, 45 bases in frame from base 1.